Sequencing of this T cell receptor (beta chain) was carried out in a study of T cell responses to AZD1222 COVID-19 vaccine. Study results and limitations: In a largely white British group with more females than males, clonal diversity was possibly underestimated. Seropositive status at baseline applied to only five to seven AZD1222 recipients. Spike-specific TCR breadth and depth were elevated following two AZD1222 doses.

Assay used: immunoSEQ multiplex PCR; TCRdb lists only in-frame clones, some missing. The sample contains around 80,000 clones, roughly 83% of which appear only once. Germline V CDR1 and CDR2: KGHSH, LQKENI. The CDR3 spans 13 residues. Deletions cut 3 bases from V and 8 bases from J, with 11 bases between. Details on this clone: Its specificity is not known.

The sequence came from an adult in good health. Sequenced here: peripheral blood, sampled on day 0 of AZD1222 vaccination. The chain couples TRBV18 to TRBJ2-1, with D perhaps TRBD1 or TRBD2 (5 bases each). CDR3 nucleotides: TGTGCCAGCTCACCGAGGGGTATCGATGAGCAGTTCTTC. Amino acids: CASSPRGIDEQFF.